The clone carrying this T cell receptor (beta chain) was observed a handful of times. Its antigen remains unidentified. The data were obtained in a study of early T cells in non-severe SARS-CoV-2 infection. Study-wide background: The input, bulk RNA from unsorted whole blood, was sequenced, and chains were unpaired.

Study-level points and caveats: Clonotype matching in VDJdb favored anti-spike CD8 responses and did not capture private and CD4 specificities.

Molecules of cDNA were individually given unique molecular identifiers that were attached to them. TCRdb reprocessed the 5' RACE reads via MiXCR and lists one record per CDR3 protein. In the table there are approximately 56,000 distinct CDR3 sequences, 8% to 13% of which are singletons. This clonotype was sampled from an adult who was a healthcare worker with PCR-confirmed SARS-CoV-2 infection or an uninfected control (not recorded which). What was sequenced was whole blood.

CDR3: CASSLDSGNTIYF. In DNA, the CDR3 is TGTGCCAGCAGTTTAGATTCTGGAAACACCATATATTTT. The rearrangement links TRBV28 to TRBJ1-3; D gene uncertain. Germline V gene lookup returns CDR1 MDHEN and CDR2 SYDVKM. V shed 2 bases and J shed 1 base, with 3 bases lying between them. The CDR3 contains 13 residues. Based on the CDR3 plus reference TRBV28 and TRBJ1-3, the full variable domain is DVKVTQSSRYLVKRTGEKVFLECVQDMDHENMFWYRQDPGLGLRLIYFSYDVKMKEKGDIPEGYSVSREKKERFSLILESASTNQTSMYLCASSLDSGNTIYFGEGSWLTVV.